These 8 T cell receptor beta chains came from one sample sequenced in a study of shared clonotypes between healthy human individuals. TCRdb's table, derived via immunoSEQ multiplex PCR, lists solely in-frame clones and lacks some. The table lists around 2.5 million clones, roughly 93% of them singletons, with about 0.34% in the top ten. The material sequenced was naive CD4+ T cells from PBMCs. Subset defined: CD45RA+ positively selected. All receptors derive from a man between 18 and 29 years old in good health. Some clones in this sample may be carry-over from other donors' samples.

This chain uses TRBV2 with TRBJ2-4, with D perhaps matching TRBD2 (5 bases). Per the germline V gene, CDR1 is SNHLY and CDR2 is FYNNEI. This CDR3 has 15 residues. Trimming removed 3 bases at V and 0 bases at J, with 9 bases between. The CDR3 protein is CASSDPGIAKNIQYF. For the CDR3, the DNA is TGTGCCAGCAGTGACCCGGGGATAGCCAAAAACATTCAGTACTTC. The entire variable domain, with the rest obtained from reference TRBV2 and TRBJ2-4, is as follows: EPEVTQTPSHQVTQMGQEVILRCVPISNHLYFYWYRQILGQKVEFLVSFYNNEISEKSEIFDDQFSVERPDGSNFTLKIRSTKLEDSAMYFCASSDPGIAKNIQYFGAGTRLSVL.

The CDR3 sequence is CASSITSGNEQYF. The CDR3 bases are TGTGCCAGTAGTATAACTAGCGGGAACGAGCAGTACTTC. The V call is TRBV19, the J call TRBJ2-7; TRBD2 aligns across 10 bases. This CDR3 has 13 residues. Per germline, CDR1 LNHDA and CDR2 SQIVND (reference sequence). Germline trimming cut 2 bases from V and 5 bases from J; bases unmatched to any gene: 0.

The chain links TRBV2 to TRBJ1-3, with D hard to call. Germline V lookup: CDR1 SNHLY, CDR2 FYNNEI. The CDR3 has 14 residues. V lost 7 bases and J lost 6, with 16 bases in between. In DNA form, the CDR3 reads TGTGCCAGCACAGTCGAATCTTCGGAAAACACCATATATTTT. Translating it yields CASTVESSENTIYF.

The rearrangement uses TRBV18 and TRBJ2-7; D gene unclear. Deletions cut 2 bases from V and 3 bases from J, with 8 bases between. The CDR3 runs to 13 residues. Germline V gene data show CDR1 as KGHSH and CDR2 as LQKENI. The CDR3 loop reads CASSPDWIYEQYF. CDR3 nucleotides: TGTGCCAGCTCACCAGACTGGATCTACGAGCAGTACTTC.

The chain joins TRBV5-5 to TRBJ1-5; D is unresolved. Germline CDR1 SGHKS, CDR2 YYEKEE (reference sequence). This CDR3 region has 16 residues. The V end was cut by 0 bases, the J end by 5 bases, with 15 bases between. The CDR3 coding sequence is TGTGCCAGCAGCTTGGGCCCTACACCCACCGATCAGCCCCAGCATTTT. The encoded protein is CASSLGPTPTDQPQHF.

V usage is TRBV28 and J usage is TRBJ1-2; a weak D match, TRBD1 (5 bases). Germline CDR1 MDHEN, CDR2 SYDVKM. Trimming pared 5 bases from V and 4 bases from J, leaving 23 bases between. The CDR3 is 17 residues long. CDR3 nucleotides: TGTGCCAGCAGTCCTTCCACCCACTTTGGACAACCCTATGGCTACACCTTC. Encoded protein: CASSPSTHFGQPYGYTF.

This chain connects TRBV27 to TRBJ2-7, with TRBD2 identical over 8 bases. Germline assignment: CDR1 MNHEY and CDR2 SMNVEV (reference sequence). The CDR3 is made up of 13 amino acids. The V and J ends lost 5 bases and 7 bases, in that order; junction bases with no gene match: 7. CDR3 in amino acids: CASSLIGRGEQYF. DNA of the CDR3: TGTGCCAGCAGTCTAATCGGGAGGGGGGAGCAGTACTTC.

The rearrangement joins TRBV27 to TRBJ2-3, with D possibly being TRBD1 or TRBD2 (5 bases each). The CDR3 extends over 16 amino acids. Trimming cost V 6 bases and J 3 bases, with 19 bases left between them. From germline, CDR1 is MNHEY and CDR2 SMNVEV (reference sequence). The CDR3 DNA follows: TGTGCCAGCAGGTCCTTGCGAGGGGCCCCAACAGATACGCAGTATTTT. Encoded protein: CASRSLRGAPTDTQYF.